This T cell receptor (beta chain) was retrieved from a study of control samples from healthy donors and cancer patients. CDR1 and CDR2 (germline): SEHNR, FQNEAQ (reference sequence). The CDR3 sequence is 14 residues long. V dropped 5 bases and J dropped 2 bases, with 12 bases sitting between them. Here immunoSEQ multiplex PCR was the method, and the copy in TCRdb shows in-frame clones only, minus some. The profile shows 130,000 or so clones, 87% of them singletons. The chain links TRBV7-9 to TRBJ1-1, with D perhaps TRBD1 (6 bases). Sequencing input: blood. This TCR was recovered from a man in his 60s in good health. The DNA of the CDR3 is TGTGCCAGCAGCCCGATGGACAGCAACACTGAAGCTTTCTTT. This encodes CASSPMDSNTEAFF.